This TCR beta chain was profiled in a study of cytomegalovirus exposure and HLA in healthy donors. On the study more broadly: According to later analysis, the same platform produced the approximately 130 validation and under 700 first-cohort repertoires. Study-level points and caveats: As was reported, the classifier diagnosed cytomegalovirus status with high specificity and sensitivity. Within the 130 or so validation repertoires, first-cohort TCR clusters tended to co-occur, according to a later analysis. Confirmation was obtained in vitro that a few CMV-associated chains are specific for CMV antigens.

TCRdb keeps only in-frame clones here, not all; method: immunoSEQ multiplex PCR. The table lists 200,000 to 250,000 clones, around nine tenths of them singletons. This CDR3 contains 15 residues. V gave up 5 bases and J gave up 5 bases; unmatched junction bases: 8. Germline CDR1 reads SGHRS; CDR2 reads YFSETQ. This clone has just a few counts. Antigen: not known. What was sequenced was PBMCs. This chain joins TRBV5-1 and TRBJ1-5, with 9 bases lining up with TRBD1. This TCR derives from a woman younger than 30 in good health and CMV-seropositive. The chain's CDR3 is CASSPEGQGHQPQHF. CDR3 DNA sequence: TGCGCCAGCAGTCCCGAAGGACAGGGGCATCAGCCCCAGCATTTT.